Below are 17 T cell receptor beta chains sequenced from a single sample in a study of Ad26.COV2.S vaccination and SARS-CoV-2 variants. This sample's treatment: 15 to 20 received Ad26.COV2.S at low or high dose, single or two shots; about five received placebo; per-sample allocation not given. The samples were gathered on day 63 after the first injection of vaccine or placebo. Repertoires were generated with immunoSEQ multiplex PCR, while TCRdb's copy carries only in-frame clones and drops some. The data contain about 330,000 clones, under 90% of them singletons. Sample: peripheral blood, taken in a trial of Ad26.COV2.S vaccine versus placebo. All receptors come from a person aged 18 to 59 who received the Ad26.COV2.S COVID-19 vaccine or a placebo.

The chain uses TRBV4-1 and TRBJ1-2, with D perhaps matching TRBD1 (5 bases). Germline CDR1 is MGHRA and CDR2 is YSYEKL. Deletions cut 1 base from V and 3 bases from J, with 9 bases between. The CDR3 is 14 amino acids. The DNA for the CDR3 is TGCGCCAGCAGCCAAGTCCAGGGAGACTATGGCTACACCTTC. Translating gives CASSQVQGDYGYTF.

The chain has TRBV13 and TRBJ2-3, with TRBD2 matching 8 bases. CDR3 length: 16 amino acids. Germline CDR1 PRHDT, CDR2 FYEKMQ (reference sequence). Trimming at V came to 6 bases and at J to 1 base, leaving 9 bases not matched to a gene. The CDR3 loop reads CASSSPGLGGTDTQYF. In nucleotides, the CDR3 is TGTGCCAGCAGTTCACCGGGACTAGGAGGCACAGATACGCAGTATTTT. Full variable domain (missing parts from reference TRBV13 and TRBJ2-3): AAGVIQSPRHLIKEKRETATLKCYPIPRHDTVYWYQQGPGQDPQFLISFYEKMQSDKGSIPDRFSAQQFSDYHSELNMSSLELGDSALYFCASSSPGLGGTDTQYFGPGTRLTVL.

The DNA for the CDR3 is TGTGCCAGCAGTTACGAACAGGGCCTTTATGGAGATACGCAGTATTTT. Encoded protein: CASSYEQGLYGDTQYF. J is TRBJ2-3 and V is TRBV6-2 or TRBV6-3; D possibly corresponds to TRBD1 (6 bases). Germline V gives CDR1 MNHEY, CDR2 SVGEGT. The CDR3 has 16 residues. Trimming took off 2 bases at V and 5 bases at J, with 17 bases between the two ends.

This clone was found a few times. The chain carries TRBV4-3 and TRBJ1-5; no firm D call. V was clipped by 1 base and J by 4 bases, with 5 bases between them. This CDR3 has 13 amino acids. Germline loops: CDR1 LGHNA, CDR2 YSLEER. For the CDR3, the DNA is TGCGCCAGCAGCCAAGGGTTTAATCAGCCCCAGCATTTT. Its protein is CASSQGFNQPQHF.

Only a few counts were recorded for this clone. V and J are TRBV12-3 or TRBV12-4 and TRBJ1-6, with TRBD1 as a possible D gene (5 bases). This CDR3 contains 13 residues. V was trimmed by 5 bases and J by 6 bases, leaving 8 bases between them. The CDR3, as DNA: TGTGCCAGCAGTCGAGACAGTAATTCACCCCTCCACTTT. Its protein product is CASSRDSNSPLHF.

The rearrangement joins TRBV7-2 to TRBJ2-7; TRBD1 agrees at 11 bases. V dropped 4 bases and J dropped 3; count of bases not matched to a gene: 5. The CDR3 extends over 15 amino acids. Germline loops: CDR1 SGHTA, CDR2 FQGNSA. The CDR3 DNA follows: TGTGCCAGCAGCTCCAGAGGGACAGGGGGCTACGAGCAGTACTTC. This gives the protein CASSSRGTGGYEQYF.

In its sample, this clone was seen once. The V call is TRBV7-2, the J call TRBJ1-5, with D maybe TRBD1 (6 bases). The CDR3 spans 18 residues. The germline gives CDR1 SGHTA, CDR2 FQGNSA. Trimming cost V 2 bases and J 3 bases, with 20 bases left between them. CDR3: CASSLLGRGGMSNQPQHF. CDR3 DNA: TGTGCCAGCAGCTTACTTGGGAGGGGGGGGATGTCCAATCAGCCCCAGCATTTT.

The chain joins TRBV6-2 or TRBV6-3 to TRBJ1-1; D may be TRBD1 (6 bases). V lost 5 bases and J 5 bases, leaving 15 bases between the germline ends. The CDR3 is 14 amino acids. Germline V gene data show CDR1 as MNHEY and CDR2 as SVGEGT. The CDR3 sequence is CASSRRTVGTEAFF. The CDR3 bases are TGTGCCAGCAGTCGGCGGACAGTCGGGACTGAAGCTTTCTTT.

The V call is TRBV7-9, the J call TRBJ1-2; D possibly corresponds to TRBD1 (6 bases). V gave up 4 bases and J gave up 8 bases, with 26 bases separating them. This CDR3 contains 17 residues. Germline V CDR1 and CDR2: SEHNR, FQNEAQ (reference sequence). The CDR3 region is CASSSPYGGLQYRGYTF. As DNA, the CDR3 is TGTGCCAGCAGCTCTCCGTACGGGGGGCTTCAATATCGGGGCTACACCTTC.

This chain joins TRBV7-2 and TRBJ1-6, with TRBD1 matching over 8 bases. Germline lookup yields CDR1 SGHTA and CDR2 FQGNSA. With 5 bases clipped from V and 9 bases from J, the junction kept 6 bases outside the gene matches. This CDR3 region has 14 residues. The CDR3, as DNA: TGTGCCAGCAGCGGTGGGACAGGCAGTTCACCCCTCCACTTT. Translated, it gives CASSGGTGSSPLHF.

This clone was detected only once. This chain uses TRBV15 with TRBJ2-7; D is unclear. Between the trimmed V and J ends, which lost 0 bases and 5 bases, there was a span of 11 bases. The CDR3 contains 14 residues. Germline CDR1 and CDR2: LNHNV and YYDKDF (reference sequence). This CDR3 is CATSRDQQGDEQYF. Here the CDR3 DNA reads TGTGCCACCAGCAGAGACCAGCAAGGAGACGAGCAGTACTTC.

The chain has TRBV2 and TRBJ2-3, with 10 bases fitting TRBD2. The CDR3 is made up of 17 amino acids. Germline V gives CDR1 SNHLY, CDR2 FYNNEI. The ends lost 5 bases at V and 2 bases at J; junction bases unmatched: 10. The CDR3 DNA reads TGTGCCAGCAGTCATAAACTAGCGGGGCTGCTCACAGATACGCAGTATTTT. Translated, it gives CASSHKLAGLLTDTQYF.

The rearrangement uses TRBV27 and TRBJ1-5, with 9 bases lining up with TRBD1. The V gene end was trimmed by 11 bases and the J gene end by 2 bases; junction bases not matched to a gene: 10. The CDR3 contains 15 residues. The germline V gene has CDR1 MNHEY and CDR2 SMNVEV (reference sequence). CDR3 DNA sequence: TGTGCCTCTCGTCAGACAGGGGGTCGCAATCAGCCCCAGCATTTT. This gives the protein CASRQTGGRNQPQHF.

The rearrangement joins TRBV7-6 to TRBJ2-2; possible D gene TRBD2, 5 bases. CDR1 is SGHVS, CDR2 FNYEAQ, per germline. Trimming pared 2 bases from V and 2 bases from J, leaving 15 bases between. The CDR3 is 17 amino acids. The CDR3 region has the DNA TGTGCCAGCAGCTTATTCTCAGGACGGGAAAACACCGGGGAGCTGTTTTTT. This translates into CASSLFSGRENTGELFF.

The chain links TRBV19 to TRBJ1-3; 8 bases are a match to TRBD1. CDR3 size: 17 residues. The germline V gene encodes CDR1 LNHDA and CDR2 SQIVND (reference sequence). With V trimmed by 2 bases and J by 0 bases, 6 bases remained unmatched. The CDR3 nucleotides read TGTGCCAGTAGTATACGGTTCGGGACAGGCTCTGGAAACACCATATATTTT. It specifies CASSIRFGTGSGNTIYF.

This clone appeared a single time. In DNA, the CDR3 is TGTGCCTGGGAACCAGGGGGCGCGAACTATGGCTACACCTTC. Amino acids: CAWEPGGANYGYTF. The rearrangement joins TRBV30 to TRBJ1-2, with 8 bases identical to TRBD1. CDR3 length: 14 amino acids. Germline values: CDR1 GTSNPN, CDR2 SVGIG (reference sequence). V dropped 5 bases and J dropped 2; count of bases not matched to a gene: 7.

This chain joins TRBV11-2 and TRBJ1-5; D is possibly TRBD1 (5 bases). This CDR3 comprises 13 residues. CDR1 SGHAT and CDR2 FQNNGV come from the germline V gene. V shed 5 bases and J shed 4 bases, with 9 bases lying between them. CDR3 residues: CASSTGLNQPQHF. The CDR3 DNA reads TGTGCCAGCAGCACAGGCTTGAATCAGCCCCAGCATTTT.